A single T cell receptor beta chain is shown here with its context. This sample was included in a study of blood T cell repertoires in COVID-19. The junction had 4 bases not matched to a gene; V was cut back by 5 bases and J by 2 bases. Per the germline V gene, CDR1 is MNHEY and CDR2 is SVGAGI. The CDR3 covers 15 residues. Sequenced by immunoSEQ multiplex PCR; TCRdb stores in-frame clones only, minus some. The data hold approximately 210,000 clones, with around four fifths observed a single time. The receptor was isolated from a woman aged 65 to 85 with active or convalescent COVID-19. The rearrangement links TRBV6-5 to TRBJ2-1; TRBD2 matches at 9 bases. The source material was peripheral blood. The DNA of the CDR3 is TGTGCCAGCAGTACGTCTAGCGGGGCCTACAATGAGCAGTTCTTC. Translating it yields CASSTSSGAYNEQFF.